This TCR beta chain was captured by sequencing in a study of beta chain features in type 1 diabetes. Study background: Healthy donors, compared against patients, showed similar age, gender and cell yields.

Purity above 95% was achieved in all sorted populations. The V gene end was trimmed by 5 bases and the J gene end by 0 bases; junction bases not matched to a gene: 3. Germline lookup yields CDR1 ENHRY and CDR2 SYGVKD. The CDR3 consists of 15 residues. Expressed TCRB transcripts were sequenced, since all the RNA that had been isolated was reverse transcribed. TCRdb's copy holds only in-frame clones and misses some; the assay was immunoSEQ multiplex PCR. The data show 240,000 or so clones, less than 35% seen once. Study findings and constraints: It was among patients, rather than healthy donors, that naive, central memory and Treg TCRB repertoires appeared more similar.

Concerning this clone itself: Its antigen remains unidentified.

Sequenced material: central memory CD4+ T cells from blood. This chain joins TRBV10-3 and TRBJ2-3; TRBD1 matches 9 bases. The receptor was derived from a man under 40 in good health. This chain's CDR3 is CAISPQGASTDTQYF. CDR3 coding DNA: TGTGCCATCAGTCCACAGGGGGCTAGCACAGATACGCAGTATTTT.